This T cell receptor beta chain was recovered during a study of cytomegalovirus exposure and HLA in healthy donors. This clone has a handful of counts. Its antigen is undetermined. PCR employed 60 Vbeta and 13 Jbeta primers. Some clones are missing from TCRdb's copy, which holds only in-frame ones; the method was immunoSEQ multiplex PCR. The sample lists some 150,000 clones, just under 80% occurring once. Whole-study results and caveats: The authors listed roughly 150 TCR beta chains as cytomegalovirus-associated. A few chains linked to CMV were shown in vitro to be specific for CMV antigens. TCR association rates varied by HLA locus in a later analysis, with DRB1 highest and HLA-C lowest.

The clonotype originates from a male donor in good health and CMV-seronegative. The sample consisted of PBMCs.

CDR3 bases: TGTGCCATCACACCTAACTCAGGACAGGGGAACTATGGCTACACCTTC. Protein sequence: CAITPNSGQGNYGYTF. The rearrangement links TRBV10-3 to TRBJ1-2; TRBD1 agrees at 9 bases. Germline V CDR1 and CDR2: ENHRY, SYGVKD. The V segment lost 7 bases and the J segment 2 bases; nucleotides outside the gene matches: 11. CDR3 size: 16 residues.